These 2 T cell receptor beta chains were sequenced from one sample in a study of T cells and Merkel cell carcinoma outcomes. Libraries were prepared by immunoSEQ multiplex PCR; TCRdb keeps only in-frame clonotypes and omits some of them. The sample includes 15,000 to 17,000 clones, roughly 79% of them seen just once. Input material: tumor tissue from Merkel cell carcinoma. These receptors all stem from a human donor with Merkel cell carcinoma.

This chain connects TRBV25-1 to TRBJ1-1; D not resolved. V lost 1 base and J lost 11, with 11 bases in between. This CDR3 is built from 12 residues. Germline V lookup: CDR1 MGHDK, CDR2 SYGVNS. The CDR3 DNA reads TGTGCCAGCAGTGAATTGGATAGGGCGGCTTTCTTT. Translation: CASSELDRAAFF.

The chain has TRBV28 and TRBJ2-3, with 7 bases lining up with TRBD1. Losses at the gene ends were 5 bases for V and 4 bases for J; bases not matched to a gene: 3. CDR3 length: 13 residues. Germline lookup yields CDR1 MDHEN and CDR2 SYDVKM. The CDR3 region is CASSAQGPDTQYF. CDR3 nucleotide sequence: TGTGCCAGCAGTGCACAGGGGCCAGATACGCAGTATTTT.